What follows are 9 T cell receptor beta chains derived from one specimen sequenced in a study of blood T cell repertoires in COVID-19. Produced via immunoSEQ multiplex PCR; TCRdb's table is partial and in-frame only. This sample carries about 250,000 clones, nearly 90% of them seen once, and the ten largest clones take under 4%. The specimen sequenced was peripheral blood. Receptor source: a man aged 18 to 30 with active or convalescent COVID-19.

The V gene is TRBV12-3 or TRBV12-4, the J gene TRBJ2-7; a possible D gene is TRBD2 (5 bases). There are 12 residues in the CDR3. The V and J ends lost 3 bases and 6 bases respectively, with 9 bases between them. The CDR3: CASSFGESEQYF. CDR3 DNA sequence: TGTGCCAGCAGTTTCGGGGAATCCGAGCAGTACTTC.

This clone was detected a few times. This chain uses TRBV4-3 with TRBJ2-4; D possibly corresponds to TRBD2 (5 bases). The germline CDR1 and CDR2 sequences are LGHNA and YSLEER. Trimming took 0 bases from V and 8 from J, leaving 14 bases between them. The CDR3 spans 15 residues. This CDR3 reads CASSQDSAGPDIQYF. CDR3 nucleotides: TGCGCCAGCAGCCAAGATAGCGCCGGTCCGGACATTCAGTACTTC.

In its sample, this clone was seen once. The chain links TRBV29-1 to TRBJ1-2, with 8 nucleotides matching TRBD1. With 7 bases clipped from V and 5 bases from J, the junction kept 3 bases outside the gene matches. Germline CDR1 is SQVTM and CDR2 is ANQGSEA. The CDR3 length is 11 residues. This CDR3 reads CSGGQEYGYTF. The DNA of the CDR3 is TGCAGCGGGGGACAGGAATATGGCTACACCTTC.

This chain joins TRBV27 and TRBJ2-3; 13 bases are a match to TRBD2. Trimming removed 5 bases from V and 5 bases from J; junction bases left unmatched: 7. Germline V gives CDR1 MNHEY, CDR2 SMNVEV (reference sequence). This CDR3 is 16 amino acids long. CDR3 region: CASSRLAGGIGDTQYF. The CDR3 DNA sequence: TGTGCCAGCAGTAGACTAGCGGGAGGCATCGGAGATACGCAGTATTTT.

The chain carries TRBV7-9 and TRBJ1-4; TRBD1 is a possible D gene (5 bases). The CDR3 length is 12 residues. The V and J ends lost 3 bases and 8 bases respectively, with 7 bases between them. Germline CDR1 SEHNR, CDR2 FQNEAQ (reference sequence). CDR3 amino acids: CASSFRGEKLFF. In DNA form, the CDR3 reads TGTGCCAGCAGCTTTAGGGGAGAAAAACTGTTTTTT. Full variable domain (missing parts from reference TRBV7-9 and TRBJ1-4): DTGVSQNPRHKITKRGQNVTFRCDPISEHNRLYWYRQTLGQGPEFLTYFQNEAQLEKSRLLSDRFSAERPKGSFSTLEIQRTEQGDSAMYLCASSFRGEKLFFGSGTQLSVL.

The chain recombines TRBV20-1 with TRBJ2-1, with TRBD2 matching 13 bases. From germline, CDR1 is DFQATT and CDR2 SNEGSKA (reference sequence). The V segment lost 3 bases and the J segment 12 bases; nucleotides outside the gene matches: 11. The CDR3 contains 15 residues. The CDR3 protein is CSASRLAGGIMGQFF. CDR3 DNA sequence: TGCAGTGCTAGTCGACTAGCGGGGGGTATAATGGGGCAGTTCTTC.

V gene TRBV19 combines with J gene TRBJ1-1; D not certain. Trimming removed 7 bases at V and 5 bases at J, with 23 bases between. Per germline, CDR1 LNHDA and CDR2 SQIVND (reference sequence). The CDR3 runs to 16 residues. Here the CDR3 reads CASTDTFAFRRTEAFF. The CDR3 region has the DNA TGTGCCAGTACCGACACCTTCGCCTTCAGGAGGACTGAAGCTTTCTTT.

This clone has just a few counts. This chain links TRBV28 with TRBJ1-2; 8 nucleotides line up with TRBD1. The trim removed 1 base at V and 7 bases at J, leaving 2 bases unmatched. The CDR3 extends over 13 amino acids. Germline lookup yields CDR1 MDHEN and CDR2 SYDVKM. The CDR3 bases are TGTGCCAGCAGTTTATCCAGGGGGCTTGGCTACACCTTC. It translates to CASSLSRGLGYTF.

The chain joins TRBV18 to TRBJ2-3; 15 nucleotides line up with TRBD2. V gave up 3 bases and J gave up 4 bases; unmatched junction bases: 2. Germline loops: CDR1 KGHSH, CDR2 LQKENI. The CDR3 is 16 amino acids. The CDR3 here is CASSPGLAGGPDTQYF. CDR3 nucleotides: TGTGCCAGCTCACCTGGACTAGCGGGGGGGCCAGATACGCAGTATTTT. Drawing the rest from reference TRBV18 and TRBJ2-3, the complete variable domain is NAGVMQNPRHLVRRRGQEARLRCSPMKGHSHVYWYRQLPEEGLKFMVYLQKENIIDESGMPKERFSAEFPKEGPSILRIQQVVRGDSAAYFCASSPGLAGGPDTQYFGPGTRLTVL.